The present T cell receptor beta chain was sequenced within a study of cytomegalovirus exposure and HLA in healthy donors. Study-wide context: T cells numbering about 200 million yielded some 100 million unique TCR beta sequences in an earlier analysis.

The study ran its PCR with 60 Vbeta and 13 Jbeta primers. Assay: immunoSEQ multiplex PCR; the TCRdb copy retains only in-frame clones and omits some. This repertoire comprises roughly 80,000 clones; its ten largest clones make up around 1.1%. Study findings and constraints: Reportedly, cytomegalovirus status was diagnosed with high sensitivity and specificity. A later analysis linked a missense DCLRE1C variant to TCR beta V- and J-gene trimming. Later, an analysis found that common viral pathogens appeared to be linked with several of the most significant clusters.

Germline values: CDR1 MNHEY, CDR2 SVGAGI. The CDR3 runs 16 residues. The trim removed 4 bases at V and 4 bases at J, leaving 9 bases unmatched. For this clone: Its antigen remains unidentified.

Sequencing was performed on PBMCs. The chain is built from TRBV6-5 and TRBJ1-2; TRBD1 matches 10 bases. The receptor's source is a woman in her 30s in good health and CMV-seronegative. CDR3 amino acids: CASSSRTDRGGYGYTF. CDR3 sequence (DNA): TGTGCCAGCAGTTCCCGGACGGACAGGGGGGGCTATGGCTACACCTTC.